Below, 27 T cell receptor beta chains from the same sample are listed, as sequenced in a study of T-cell reconstitution after alpha-beta-depleted transplantation in children (dated by TCRdb to about 2016). The treatment or condition label here, explained by the study, means: allogeneic hematopoietic cell transplantation with graft depleted of TCRalphabeta T cells and CD19 B cells. The library was prepared using PCR. TCRdb records Illumina HiSeq 2500 as the sequencer. To normalize quantification of the TCRbeta repertoire, the TCR libraries were built with molecular barcoding that relied on unique molecular identifiers. Using fastp at Q25 and MiXCR, TCRdb reprocessed the public reads and kept productive beta chains. Duplicate CDR3 protein sequences are folded into a single record with the most common DNA and genes. The sample profile shows about 130,000 distinct CDR3 sequences; about 9.9% of them were found once. The ten largest clones represent less than 25% of the sample.

Material: PBMCs, mostly from graft donor cells, obtained 180 days after TCRalphabeta/CD19-depleted stem cell transplant. The source is a girl under three years old who had a stem cell transplant for combined immunodeficiency, so the T cells may come from the graft donor.

This clonotype occurred many times. CDR3 nucleotide sequence: TGCAGTGCCACCACATGGAGGGGAAACACCATATATTTT. It specifies CSATTWRGNTIYF. The gene calls are TRBV20-1 and TRBJ1-3; D is unclear. The CDR3 runs 13 residues. V lost 6 bases and J lost 4, with 13 bases in between. CDR1 DFQATT and CDR2 SNEGSKA come from the germline V gene (reference sequence).

CDR3: CASSLVTGYSQYF. CDR3 DNA sequence: TGTGCCAGCAGCTTGGTAACAGGCTACAGTCAGTACTTC. This sequence joins TRBV5-8 and TRBJ2-4; tentative D call: TRBD1 (5 bases). Germline lookup yields CDR1 SGHTS and CDR2 YDEGEE. The CDR3 is 13 residues long. V was trimmed by 0 bases and J by 12 bases, leaving 13 bases between them.

This clonotype was counted at least ten times. The CDR3 here is CASSLRRGLTTRAETQYF. The CDR3 DNA is TGTGCCAGCAGCCTACGAAGAGGGTTGACTACCCGGGCGGAGACCCAGTACTTC. The chain employs TRBV11-2 and TRBJ2-5; D possibly corresponds to TRBD2 (5 bases). Trimming removed 5 bases at V and 5 bases at J, with 27 bases between. The CDR3 sequence is 18 residues long. Per the germline V gene, CDR1 is SGHAT and CDR2 is FQNNGV.

The rearrangement uses TRBV12-3 or TRBV12-4 and TRBJ2-7; TRBD1 agrees at 8 bases. The V gene end was trimmed by 6 bases and the J gene end by 3 bases; junction bases not matched to a gene: 7. The CDR3 extends over 14 amino acids. CDR3 amino acids: CASSPGQAYYEQYF. As DNA, the CDR3 is TGTGCCAGCAGCCCGGGACAGGCCTACTACGAGCAGTACTTC.

The chain recombines TRBV12-3 or TRBV12-4 with TRBJ2-1; 8 bases fit TRBD2. The CDR3 has 17 residues. Trimming took 4 bases from V and 3 from J; bases not matched to a gene: 11. The DNA for the CDR3 is TGTGCCAGCAGTTCCCAACCCCCGGGGGGGATCTACAATGAGCAGTTCTTC. This encodes CASSSQPPGGIYNEQFF.

This chain links TRBV12-3 or TRBV12-4 with TRBJ2-7; D is possibly TRBD2 (6 bases). Trimming removed 3 bases at V and 2 bases at J, with 11 bases between. The CDR3 is 14 residues long. The CDR3 nucleotides read TGTGCCAGCAGTTTCGACGGGGGAGCCTACGAGCAGTACTTC. Its translation is CASSFDGGAYEQYF.

The V call is TRBV6-1, the J call TRBJ2-7; tentatively, D is TRBD2 (6 bases). This CDR3 comprises 14 residues. Trimming removed 1 base at V and 7 bases at J, with 14 bases between. From germline, CDR1 is MNHNS and CDR2 SASEGT. As DNA, the CDR3 is TGTGCCAGCAGTGAAGAATTGGGGACTGGTGAGCAGTACTTC. Its translation: CASSEELGTGEQYF.

The chain links TRBV11-2 to TRBJ1-1; the D is unclear. Germline CDR1 and CDR2: SGHAT and FQNNGV. The CDR3 loop spans 15 amino acids. Trimming cost V 3 bases and J 3 bases, with 14 bases left between them. CDR3 sequence reads: CASSFGRSSYTEAFF. The CDR3 DNA follows: TGTGCCAGCAGCTTTGGTCGGTCCTCCTACACTGAAGCTTTCTTT.

The chain combines TRBV5-5 with TRBJ2-6; D is uncertain. V was cut by 0 bases and J by 0 bases, with 10 bases left in between. CDR1 is SGHKS, CDR2 YYEKEE, per germline (reference sequence). The CDR3 extends over 17 amino acids. The CDR3 spells CASSLGSSLSGANVLTF. Here the CDR3 DNA reads TGTGCCAGCAGCTTGGGCTCTTCCCTCTCTGGGGCCAACGTCCTGACTTTC.

This clonotype was counted a few times. The genes are TRBV27 and TRBJ2-7; 12 bases map to TRBD1. The CDR3 runs 15 residues. V was pared by 5 bases and J by 7 bases, with 9 bases of the junction left unmatched. Looked up from germline, CDR1 is MNHEY and CDR2 is SMNVEV (reference sequence). The CDR3 DNA reads TGTGCCAGCAGTCAGGGGACAGGGGGCATGGGGGAGCAGTACTTC. Encoded protein: CASSQGTGGMGEQYF.

The gene calls are TRBV3-1 and TRBJ2-7; D is undetermined. Trimming removed 1 base at V and 4 bases at J, with 11 bases between. The CDR3 has 14 amino acids. Germline V gene lookup returns CDR1 LGHDT and CDR2 YNNKEL (reference sequence). The CDR3 reads CASSQAPMEYEQYF. CDR3 DNA: TGTGCCAGCAGCCAAGCACCCATGGAATACGAGCAGTACTTC.

The J gene is TRBJ2-5, the V gene TRBV4-3; weak D call: TRBD2 (5 bases). The V gene lost 3 bases and the J gene lost 1 base, with 15 bases spanning the gap. This CDR3 spans 16 amino acids. Per the germline V gene, CDR1 is LGHNA and CDR2 is YSLEER. The CDR3 sequence is CASSQLGVGSQETQYF. The CDR3 DNA sequence: TGCGCCAGCAGCCAGCTTGGAGTGGGGAGCCAAGAGACCCAGTACTTC.

This clonotype was detected a few times. The chain joins TRBV20-1 to TRBJ2-7; D may be TRBD1 (6 bases). The germline gives CDR1 DFQATT, CDR2 SNEGSKA (reference sequence). Trimming left V 0 bases short and J 4 bases short, with 16 bases between. This CDR3 region has 15 residues. CDR3 loop: CSARDTGLLIYEQYF. As DNA, the CDR3 is TGCAGTGCTAGAGACACAGGGCTCCTCATTTACGAGCAGTACTTC.

This clonotype was counted at least ten times. The rearrangement uses TRBV6-2 or TRBV6-3 and TRBJ2-2; 9 positions match TRBD2. Germline V gene sequence: CDR1 MNHEY, CDR2 SVGEGT. This CDR3 has 16 residues. The junction had 10 bases not matched to a gene; V was cut back by 6 bases and J by 5 bases. CDR3 region: CASRGTSLRRTGELFF. In nucleotides, the CDR3 is TGTGCCAGCAGGGGGACTAGCCTTCGAAGAACCGGGGAGCTGTTTTTT.

The rearrangement joins TRBV7-2 to TRBJ2-5; no firm D call. Looked up from germline, CDR1 is SGHTA and CDR2 is FQGNSA. V shed 3 bases and J shed 2 bases, with 19 bases lying between them. CDR3 size: 17 residues. As DNA, the CDR3 is TGTGCCAGCAGCTTCCCTTTTACCGAGGCGGATCAAGAGACCCAGTACTTC. Its translation is CASSFPFTEADQETQYF.

V gene TRBV27 combines with J gene TRBJ2-3; 8 bases match TRBD2. From germline, CDR1 is MNHEY and CDR2 SMNVEV (reference sequence). V lost 3 bases, J lost 7 bases, and 6 bases stayed unmatched. The CDR3 consists of 14 residues. In DNA, the CDR3 is TGTGCCAGCAGTTTCCCGGGGGGGCCAAATACGCAGTATTTT. Translating gives CASSFPGGPNTQYF.

The rearrangement uses TRBV12-3 or TRBV12-4 and TRBJ2-7; D gene uncertain. The CDR3 runs to 12 residues. Trimming left V 5 bases short and J 7 bases short, with 12 bases between. For the CDR3, the DNA is TGTGCCAGCAGTCTCTTAGTGTCTGAGCAGTACTTC. It yields the protein CASSLLVSEQYF.

CDR3 sequence (DNA): TGCAGTGTACTAACTAGCGGCTGGCGGAACATTCAGTACTTC. This encodes CSVLTSGWRNIQYF. The chain carries TRBV20-1 and TRBJ2-4, with 8 bases lining up with TRBD2. The CDR3 spans 14 residues. V shed 7 bases and J 7 bases; nucleotides not matched to a gene: 12. The germline gives CDR1 DFQATT, CDR2 SNEGSKA (reference sequence).

J is TRBJ2-1 and V is TRBV27, with D uncertain. Between the trimmed V and J ends, which lost 3 bases and 5 bases, there was a span of 8 bases. The CDR3 has 13 amino acids. CDR1 is MNHEY and CDR2 is SMNVEV in the germline V gene (reference sequence). As DNA, the CDR3 is TGTGCCAGCAGTTTCAGGCAGGACAATGAGCAGTTCTTC. Translation gives CASSFRQDNEQFF.

This clonotype was recorded a few times. The CDR3 region is CASSPVAGGDTQYF. In nucleotides, the CDR3 is TGTGCCAGCTCACCGGTAGCGGGGGGCGATACGCAGTATTTT. The chain links TRBV18 to TRBJ2-3; 10 positions agree with TRBD2. The germline V gene encodes CDR1 KGHSH and CDR2 LQKENI. V lost 3 bases to trimming and J lost 6 bases; unmatched junction nucleotides: 3. The length of the CDR3 is 14 residues.

V and J are TRBV5-6 and TRBJ2-3; D gene unclear. This CDR3 has 15 amino acids. Germline V CDR1 and CDR2: SGHDT, YYEEEE. With 0 bases removed from V and 1 base from J, the gap between germline ends came to 9 bases. The CDR3 region is CASSLASTGTDTQYF. The CDR3 bases are TGTGCCAGCAGCTTGGCCTCAACAGGCACAGATACGCAGTATTTT.

This clonotype was seen at least ten times. A junction boundary mismatches the germline segment, possibly from a read error. The rearrangement links TRBV5-5 to TRBJ1-5; D is unclear. The CDR3 sequence is 13 residues long. Germline CDR1 reads SGHKS; CDR2 reads YYEKEE (reference sequence). For the CDR3, the DNA is TGCGCCAGCAGCCAAGCGCCGGATCAGCCCCAGCATTTT. This encodes CASSQAPDQPQHF.

The V and J genes are TRBV20-1 and TRBJ1-1; D ambiguous. Germline assignment: CDR1 DFQATT and CDR2 SNEGSKA (reference sequence). The V end lost 6 bases, the J end lost 4 bases, and 12 bases lay between the germline ends. The CDR3 length is 12 residues. This chain's CDR3 is CSARKSLTEAFF. The DNA for the CDR3 is TGCAGTGCCCGGAAGTCCCTCACTGAAGCTTTCTTT.

This clonotype was found a few times. The genes are TRBV28 and TRBJ2-1, with TRBD2 matching over 13 bases. Germline-derived CDR1 and CDR2 are MDHEN and SYDVKM. The CDR3 is 16 amino acids. J was trimmed by 4 bases and V by 4 bases; bases with no gene match: 4. CDR3 nucleotides: TGTGCCAGCAGTTCCCCGGGACTAGCGGGGTACAATGAGCAGTTCTTC. It yields the protein CASSSPGLAGYNEQFF.

A few counts support this clonotype. The chain has TRBV3-1 and TRBJ1-5, with D perhaps TRBD1 (5 bases). CDR3 length: 15 residues. V gave up 2 bases and J gave up 2 bases, with 10 bases separating them. The V gene's germline CDR1 is LGHDT and CDR2 YNNKEL (reference sequence). CDR3 nucleotides: TGTGCCAGCAGCCAATCAAGGGACCGCAATCAGCCCCAGCATTTT. It codes for CASSQSRDRNQPQHF.

There are a few counts of this clonotype. The genes are TRBV7-2 and TRBJ1-5; 10 bases fit TRBD1. This CDR3 comprises 15 residues. V gave up 4 bases and J gave up 3 bases; unmatched junction bases: 3. Germline-derived CDR1 and CDR2 are SGHTA and FQGNSA. The CDR3 sequence: CASSWDRGDNQPQHF. The CDR3 nucleotides are TGTGCCAGCAGCTGGGACAGGGGAGACAATCAGCCCCAGCATTTT. The whole variable domain, remainder taken from reference TRBV7-2 and TRBJ1-5, is GAGVSQSPSNKVTEKGKDVELRCDPISGHTALYWYRQSLGQGLEFLIYFQGNSAPDKSGLPSDRFSAERTGGSVSTLTIQRTQQEDSAVYLCASSWDRGDNQPQHFGDGTRLSIL.

This clonotype was seen ten or more times. The rearrangement links TRBV27 to TRBJ1-6, with TRBD1 identical over 7 bases. The CDR3 runs 14 residues. The ends lost 6 bases at V and 13 bases at J; junction bases unmatched: 12. In germline, CDR1 is MNHEY, CDR2 SMNVEV (reference sequence). In DNA form, the CDR3 reads TGTGCCAGCAGGGGACCGGGACAGCGAACGCCCCTCCACTTT. It specifies CASRGPGQRTPLHF.